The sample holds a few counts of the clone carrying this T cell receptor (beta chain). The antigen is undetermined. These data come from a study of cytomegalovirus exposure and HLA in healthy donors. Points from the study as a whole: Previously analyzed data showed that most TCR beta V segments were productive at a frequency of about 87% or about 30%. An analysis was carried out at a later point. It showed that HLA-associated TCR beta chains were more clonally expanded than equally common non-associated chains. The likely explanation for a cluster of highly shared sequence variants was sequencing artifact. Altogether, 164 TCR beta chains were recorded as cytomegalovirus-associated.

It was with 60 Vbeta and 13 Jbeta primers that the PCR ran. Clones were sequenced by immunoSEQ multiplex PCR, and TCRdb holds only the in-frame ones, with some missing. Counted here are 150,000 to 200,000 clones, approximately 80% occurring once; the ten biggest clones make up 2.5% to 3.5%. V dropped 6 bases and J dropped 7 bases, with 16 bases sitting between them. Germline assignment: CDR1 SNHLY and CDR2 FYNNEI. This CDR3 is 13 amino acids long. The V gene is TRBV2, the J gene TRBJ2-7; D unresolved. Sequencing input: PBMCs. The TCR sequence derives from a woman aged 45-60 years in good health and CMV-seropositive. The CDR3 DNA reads TGTGCCAGCAGACCGGGTCCAGAAGGAGAGCAGTACTTC. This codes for CASRPGPEGEQYF.